Here is one TCR beta chain with its context. The CDR3 is made up of 17 amino acids. J lost 0 bases, V lost 0 bases, and 3 bases had no gene match. Germline loops: CDR1 SGHNT, CDR2 YYREEE (reference sequence). Researchers partitioned CD4+ cells into CD45RA+ naive and CD45RA-negative memory subsets. This entry is derived from a study of shared clonotypes between healthy human individuals. Background on the study: Each donor's CD8 memory used one plate, CD8 naive two, each CD4 subset three.

In the authors' methods: Junction-only sequences without quality scores came from ImmunoSEQ, so filtering differed. Clones were sequenced by immunoSEQ multiplex PCR, and TCRdb holds only the in-frame ones, with some missing. Clone size and V and J calls were adopted from that table, with D and trimming inferred from the DNA. The profile shows a few million clones, approximately 95% of them singletons. Sequenced: naive CD4+ T cells from PBMCs. As to subset: CD45RA+ positively selected. The chain uses TRBV5-4 and TRBJ2-2, with 9 positions matching TRBD2. This TCR came from a man younger than 35 in good health. Some clones in this sample may be carry-over from other donors' samples. This chain's CDR3 is CASSLVSGRPNTGELFF. The CDR3 region has the DNA TGTGCCAGCAGCTTGGTTAGCGGGAGACCGAACACCGGGGAGCTGTTTTTT.